The 4 T cell receptor beta chains reported below all come from one sample, sequenced in a study of a mutant IDH1 vaccine in newly diagnosed glioma. Method: immunoSEQ multiplex PCR; TCRdb's copy keeps in-frame clones and lacks some. Of 58,000 or so clones listed, roughly four fifths are singletons. Their antigen targets remain unknown. Time point in this sample: week 47, end of study. Doses consisted of 300 ug of mutant IDH1 20-mer peptide each, paired with topical imiquimod. The specimen was PBMCs, collected from a glioma patient whose treatment included an IDH1 peptide vaccine. These receptors originate from a woman aged 45-59 years with glioma.

The chain couples TRBV5-4 to TRBJ1-3; 12 bases agree with TRBD1. The CDR3 totals 16 residues. Unmatched junction bases numbered 4, after V lost 3 bases and J lost 3 bases. Germline V gene lookup returns CDR1 SGHNT and CDR2 YYREEE (reference sequence). The CDR3 loop is CASSSGTGGFGNTIYF. The CDR3 DNA follows: TGTGCCAGCAGCTCCGGGACAGGGGGCTTTGGAAACACCATATATTTT. The complete variable domain, with remaining parts taken from reference TRBV5-4 and TRBJ1-3, reads ETGVTQSPTHLIKTRGQQVTLRCSSQSGHNTVSWYQQALGQGPQFIFQYYREEENGRGNFPPRFSGLQFPNYSSELNVNALELDDSALYLCASSSGTGGFGNTIYFGEGSWLTVV.

This rearrangement joins TRBV29-1 to TRBJ1-1; possibly TRBD1 for D (6 bases). V was clipped by 4 bases and J by 5 bases, with 11 bases between them. The germline CDR1 and CDR2 sequences are SQVTM and ANQGSEA. CDR3 length equals 12 residues. CDR3 amino acids: CSVVGGGTEAFF. The DNA for the CDR3 is TGCAGCGTTGTAGGGGGAGGGACTGAAGCTTTCTTT.

This clone has only a few counts. The chain links TRBV29-1 to TRBJ1-2; perhaps TRBD1 as D (6 bases). Germline V lookup: CDR1 SQVTM, CDR2 ANQGSEA. Trimming pared 1 base from V and 5 bases from J, leaving 14 bases between. The CDR3 extends over 14 amino acids. Here the CDR3 DNA reads TGCAGCGTTGAAGCCAACCAAAGGGGGTATGGCTACACCTTC. Amino acids: CSVEANQRGYGYTF.

The chain carries TRBV5-5 and TRBJ1-1; D unresolved. Germline values: CDR1 SGHKS, CDR2 YYEKEE (reference sequence). The V gene lost 0 bases and the J gene lost 3 bases, with 9 bases spanning the gap. CDR3 size: 14 residues. The CDR3 region has the DNA TGTGCCAGCAGCTTGGTAGCGGAGCACACTGAAGCTTTCTTT. Residues: CASSLVAEHTEAFF.